One and the same sample provided the 22 T cell receptor beta chains below, sequenced in a study of CD8+ T cells in alopecia areata. The sample's treatment: oral pan-JAK inhibitor, 5-10 mg twice daily. The sequencing template was cDNA reverse transcribed from extracted RNA. Assay: immunoSEQ multiplex PCR; the TCRdb copy retains only in-frame clones and omits some. The sample yields about 140,000 clones, roughly 82% seen once. This sample comprised CD8+ T cells sorted from blood, obtained at week 4, from a patient treated with tofacitinib. These receptors were collected from a human donor with alopecia areata.

This clone was counted a few times. This rearrangement joins TRBV28 to TRBJ2-7; either TRBD1 or TRBD2 may supply D (5 bases each). The CDR3 consists of 15 residues. Trimming left V 3 bases short and J 2 bases short, with 14 bases between. Germline CDR1 reads MDHEN; CDR2 reads SYDVKM. CDR3 in amino acids: CASSFVGAGTYEQYF. The CDR3 nucleotides are TGTGCCAGCAGTTTTGTCGGGGCTGGGACCTACGAGCAGTACTTC.

This sequence joins TRBV15 and TRBJ2-7, with a possible D match to TRBD1 (6 bases). V lost 1 base, J lost 4 bases, and 11 bases lay in between. The CDR3 covers 14 residues. The germline V gene encodes CDR1 LNHNV and CDR2 YYDKDF (reference sequence). In DNA form, the CDR3 reads TGTGCCACCAGCAGAGCCGGGACAAATTACGAGCAGTACTTC. Amino acid sequence: CATSRAGTNYEQYF. The variable domain in full, completed from reference TRBV15 and TRBJ2-7, reads DAMVIQNPRYQVTQFGKPVTLSCSQTLNHNVMYWYQQKSSQAPKLLFHYYDKDFNNEADTPDNFQSRRPNTSFCFLDIRSPGLGDTAMYLCATSRAGTNYEQYFGPGTRLTVT.

This clone was seen only a few times. The rearrangement joins TRBV7-8 to TRBJ2-3; D is possibly TRBD2 (5 bases). The V end was cut by 2 bases, the J end by 2 bases, with 17 bases between. Germline assignment: CDR1 SGHVS and CDR2 FQNEAQ. This CDR3 spans 17 amino acids. In DNA, the CDR3 is TGTGCCAGCAGCTTACTTTTCGGGGAACCCAACACAGATACGCAGTATTTT. It is translated as CASSLLFGEPNTDTQYF.

This chain joins TRBV6-6 and TRBJ2-3, with a weak D call TRBD2 (6 bases). CDR1 MNHNY and CDR2 SVGAGI come from the germline V gene (reference sequence). The V end lost 2 bases, the J end lost 3 bases, and 9 bases lay between the germline ends. CDR3 length equals 14 residues. The CDR3 sequence is CASSYGGGTDTQYF. DNA of the CDR3: TGTGCCAGCAGTTACGGTGGAGGGACAGATACGCAGTATTTT.

This clone has just one count. The chain recombines TRBV11-2 with TRBJ2-7, with D possibly being TRBD2 (6 bases). V was cut by 1 base and J by 9 bases, with 10 bases left in between. The CDR3 runs 12 residues. The germline CDR1 and CDR2 sequences are SGHAT and FQNNGV. The CDR3 sequence: CASSLATTRQYF. Here the CDR3 DNA reads TGTGCCAGCAGCTTAGCCACGACTAGGCAGTACTTC.

The rearrangement links TRBV7-2 to TRBJ2-7; the match to TRBD1 covers 8 bases. Germline V gives CDR1 SGHTA, CDR2 FQGNSA. Germline trimming cut 5 bases from V and 3 bases from J; bases unmatched to any gene: 6. This CDR3 comprises 14 residues. The CDR3 reads CASSPWTGHYEQYF. The CDR3 DNA sequence: TGTGCCAGCAGCCCTTGGACAGGGCACTACGAGCAGTACTTC.

This CDR3 is CASSTGRSYNEQFF. In nucleotides, the CDR3 is TGTGCCAGTAGTACAGGGCGCTCCTACAATGAGCAGTTCTTC. The chain carries TRBV19 and TRBJ2-1; perhaps TRBD1 as D (5 bases). Germline V gene sequence: CDR1 LNHDA, CDR2 SQIVND (reference sequence). Trimming shortened V by 4 bases and J by 0 bases, and 7 bases separated the two germline ends. The length of the CDR3 is 14 residues.

In DNA form, the CDR3 reads TGTGCCAGCAGCCTCCTACTACACAATGAGCAGTTCTTC. Translation: CASSLLLHNEQFF. This chain links TRBV7-9 with TRBJ2-1; D is uncertain. V lost 5 bases and J 5 bases, leaving 10 bases between the germline ends. The V gene's germline CDR1 is SEHNR and CDR2 FQNEAQ (reference sequence). This CDR3 region has 13 residues.

The rearrangement links TRBV30 to TRBJ2-1; 10 nucleotides align to TRBD1. CDR3 size: 13 residues. V was clipped by 2 bases and J by 9 bases; unmatched bases: 4. The germline V gene encodes CDR1 GTSNPN and CDR2 SVGIG (reference sequence). For the CDR3, the DNA is TGTGCCTGGAGTCGACAGGGGGCCGGTGAGCAGTTCTTC. This codes for CAWSRQGAGEQFF. Based on the CDR3 plus reference TRBV30 and TRBJ2-1, the full variable domain is SQTIHQWPATLVQPVGSPLSLECTVEGTSNPNLYWYRQAAGRGLQLLFYSVGIGQISSEVPQNLSASRPQDRQFILSSKKLLLSDSGFYLCAWSRQGAGEQFFGPGTRLTVL.

The V gene is TRBV7-9, the J gene TRBJ2-5, with TRBD2 as a possible D gene (6 bases). The length of the CDR3 is 16 residues. Trimming left V 5 bases short and J 3 bases short, with 19 bases between. Germline CDR1 reads SEHNR; CDR2 reads FQNEAQ (reference sequence). As DNA, the CDR3 is TGTGCCAGCAGCCCACTTCGTTGGGTAGCGGAAGAGACCCAGTACTTC. Translated, it gives CASSPLRWVAEETQYF.

This chain connects TRBV27 to TRBJ2-2; no definite D call. This CDR3 region has 13 residues. V shed 5 bases and J shed 0 bases, with 4 bases lying between them. From germline, CDR1 is MNHEY and CDR2 SMNVEV (reference sequence). In DNA, the CDR3 is TGTGCCAGCAGTCCCACGAACACCGGGGAGCTGTTTTTT. Translating gives CASSPTNTGELFF.

The V gene is TRBV11-2, the J gene TRBJ2-7, with a possible D match to TRBD1 (6 bases). V was clipped by 3 bases and J by 3 bases, with 12 bases between them. CDR1 is SGHAT, CDR2 FQNNGV, per germline. This CDR3 spans 14 amino acids. The DNA for the CDR3 is TGTGCCAGCAGCTTCCGGACAGCGAGCTACGAGCAGTACTTC. Protein sequence: CASSFRTASYEQYF. Supplemented by reference TRBV11-2 and TRBJ2-7, the full variable domain reads EAGVAQSPRYKIIEKRQSVAFWCNPISGHATLYWYQQILGQGPKLLIQFQNNGVVDDSQLPKDRFSAERLKGVDSTLKIQPAKLEDSAVYLCASSFRTASYEQYFGPGTRLTVT.

This clone was seen more than once but under ten times. This rearrangement joins TRBV11-2 to TRBJ2-3, with a possible D match to TRBD1 (8 bases). The CDR3 sequence is 15 residues long. Trimming removed 3 bases at V and 1 base at J, with 11 bases between. Germline values: CDR1 SGHAT, CDR2 FQNNGV. CDR3 loop: CASSFTGGGTDTQYF. In DNA form, the CDR3 reads TGTGCCAGCAGCTTTACAGGGGGGGGCACAGATACGCAGTATTTT.

The rearrangement links TRBV7-9 to TRBJ2-2; D is ambiguous. Germline V lookup: CDR1 SEHNR, CDR2 FQNEAQ (reference sequence). Trimming stripped 11 bases from V and 3 bases from J, with 10 bases between. The CDR3 is 12 residues long. CDR3 DNA sequence: TGTGCCCGGAGAGGCGACACCGGGGAGCTGTTTTTT. The encoded protein is CARRGDTGELFF.

This clone was counted once. Here the CDR3 reads CASSPREAGDFMDTQYF. The CDR3 nucleotides read TGTGCCAGCAGCCCCCGAGAGGCGGGGGACTTCATGGATACGCAGTATTTT. The chain links TRBV9 to TRBJ2-3; 7 bases fit TRBD2. The ends lost 4 bases at V and 6 bases at J; junction bases unmatched: 17. Germline-derived CDR1 and CDR2 are SGDLS and YYNGEE. This CDR3 has 17 amino acids.

This clone was counted between two and nine times. The chain recombines TRBV4-1 with TRBJ1-2; 9 nucleotides match TRBD1. CDR3 length equals 15 residues. V trimming: 1 base; J trimming: 6 bases; junction bases outside the gene matches: 6. Germline CDR1 reads MGHRA; CDR2 reads YSYEKL. In DNA, the CDR3 is TGCGCCAGCAGCCAAGGAGGGGACAGGGTGGATGGCTACACCTTC. Amino acids: CASSQGGDRVDGYTF.

The J gene is TRBJ2-7, the V gene TRBV12-5; 13 nucleotides line up with TRBD2. Germline CDR1 reads LGHNT; CDR2 reads FRNRAP. With 5 bases clipped from V and 7 bases from J, the junction kept 5 bases outside the gene matches. CDR3 length: 14 residues. CDR3 amino acids: CASGPGTSGVEQYF. The CDR3 DNA reads TGTGCTAGTGGTCCCGGGACTAGCGGGGTGGAGCAGTACTTC.

This chain joins TRBV7-2 and TRBJ2-3; D uncertain. This CDR3 is built from 13 residues. V lost 5 bases and J 3 bases, leaving 9 bases between the germline ends. The germline V gene encodes CDR1 SGHTA and CDR2 FQGNSA. The CDR3 region is CASSTGPTDTQYF. The CDR3 DNA is TGTGCCAGCAGCACCGGACCTACAGATACGCAGTATTTT. The whole variable domain, remainder taken from reference TRBV7-2 and TRBJ2-3, is GAGVSQSPSNKVTEKGKDVELRCDPISGHTALYWYRQSLGQGLEFLIYFQGNSAPDKSGLPSDRFSAERTGGSVSTLTIQRTQQEDSAVYLCASSTGPTDTQYFGPGTRLTVL.

This rearrangement joins TRBV6-6 to TRBJ2-5, with 7 nucleotides matching TRBD2. Germline lookup yields CDR1 MNHNY and CDR2 SVGAGI (reference sequence). The CDR3 length is 14 residues. The V gene end was trimmed by 2 bases and the J gene end by 4 bases; junction bases not matched to a gene: 4. CDR3 in DNA: TGTGCCAGCAGTTACAGGGCTAGCGGAGAGACCCAGTACTTC. Translation: CASSYRASGETQYF.

The chain combines TRBV6-5 with TRBJ2-7; D is possibly TRBD1 (6 bases). This CDR3 comprises 13 residues. Germline V gene sequence: CDR1 MNHEY, CDR2 SVGAGI. Trimming pared 5 bases from V and 3 bases from J, leaving 11 bases between. CDR3 sequence (DNA): TGTGCCAGCAGTACGGACAGAAACTACGAGCAGTACTTC. Protein: CASSTDRNYEQYF.

The V gene is TRBV15, the J gene TRBJ2-5; D remains ambiguous. From germline, CDR1 is LNHNV and CDR2 YYDKDF (reference sequence). The V gene lost 0 bases and the J gene lost 0 bases, with 11 bases spanning the gap. CDR3 size: 16 residues. CDR3 loop: CATSREGVLNQETQYF. For the CDR3, the DNA is TGTGCCACCAGCAGAGAAGGTGTCCTAAACCAAGAGACCCAGTACTTC.

This rearrangement joins TRBV4-1 to TRBJ2-3, with TRBD2 matching 10 bases. Per germline, CDR1 MGHRA and CDR2 YSYEKL. The CDR3 covers 15 residues. J was trimmed by 3 bases and V by 5 bases; bases with no gene match: 5. The DNA of the CDR3 is TGCGCCAGCAGCTTAGCGGGGGGTGAGACAGATACGCAGTATTTT. It specifies CASSLAGGETDTQYF.